Listed below are T cell receptor beta chains from one sample, sequenced in a study of T cell responses to AZD1222 COVID-19 vaccine. The table came from immunoSEQ multiplex PCR; TCRdb's copy has only in-frame clones and leaves some out. The sample yields about 120,000 clones, around 86% seen once. Here the sequenced sample was peripheral blood, taken 28 days after the second AZD1222 dose. Receptor source: an adult who received the AZD1222 COVID-19 vaccine. Each CDR3 is given with its conserved first and last residue. A D gene is named only where the DNA matches it firmly. Size is stated for part of the rows, as once, few or many counts, or as a class when the clone is expanded.

cdr3_length	v_call	clone_size	j_call	d_call	cdr3_nt	cdr3_aa
13	TRBV12-3/TRBV12-4	few	TRBJ2-7	TRBD1	TGTGCCAGCAGTGTGGGACAGCTCTACGAGCAGTACTTC	CASSVGQLYEQYF
15	TRBV19	.	TRBJ2-2	TRBD2	TGTGCCAGTAGTCAAGCGGGGACGAACACCGGGGAGCTGTTTTTT	CASSQAGTNTGELFF
16	TRBV3-1/TRBV3-2	.	TRBJ1-4	.	TGTGCCAGCAGCCCCCGGGACCTAAGGGCTAATGAAAAACTGTTTTTT	CASSPRDLRANEKLFF
15	TRBV6-6	.	TRBJ1-2	TRBD1	TGTGCCAGCAGTACCGGGACAGCCACTAACTATGGCTACACCTTC	CASSTGTATNYGYTF
14	TRBV11-2	few	TRBJ1-5	TRBD1	TGTGCCAGCAGCTTAACAGGGGGCGATCAGCCCCAGCATTTT	CASSLTGGDQPQHF
16	TRBV5-4	.	TRBJ2-3	.	TGTGCCAGCAGCCCCCAAGTATCCCCCAGCATGGATACGCAGTATTTT	CASSPQVSPSMDTQYF
13	TRBV7-8	.	TRBJ1-2	.	TGTGCCAGCAGCGCAGGACAGTTCTATGGCTACACCTTC	CASSAGQFYGYTF
14	TRBV28	once	TRBJ2-7	TRBD1	TGTGCCAGCAGTTTAGCAGGGGGCCGGTACGAGCAGTACTTC	CASSLAGGRYEQYF
16	TRBV29-1	.	TRBJ1-1	.	TGCAGCGTTGAAGATCCCCCGGGGGGCATGAACACTGAAGCTTTCTTT	CSVEDPPGGMNTEAFF
16	TRBV4-1	.	TRBJ1-4	.	TGCGCCAGCAGCCAAGGGGACCTCCGGCCTAATGAAAAACTGTTTTTT	CASSQGDLRPNEKLFF
14	TRBV14	once	TRBJ2-4	.	TGTGCCAGCAGCCACCGGACAGTCAAAAACATTCAGTACTTC	CASSHRTVKNIQYF
13	TRBV2	.	TRBJ2-3	.	TGTGCCAGCAGTGTTTGGCTCACAGATACGCAGTATTTT	CASSVWLTDTQYF
13	TRBV30	.	TRBJ1-6	.	TGTGCCTGTAGGGGCACCTATAATTCACCCCTCCACTTT	CACRGTYNSPLHF
16	TRBV19	.	TRBJ1-3	.	TGTGCCAGTGTCCCTAGGGGACGGAGCTCTGGAAACACCATATATTTT	CASVPRGRSSGNTIYF
15	TRBV30	.	TRBJ1-4	.	TGTGCCTGGAGTTCCTTCGACGGGGATAATGAAAAACTGTTTTTT	CAWSSFDGDNEKLFF
14	TRBV6-4	few	TRBJ2-7	.	TGTGCCAGCAGTGAAGACGGCGGCTCCTACGAGCAGTACTTC	CASSEDGGSYEQYF
15	TRBV7-2	.	TRBJ2-1	TRBD2	TGTGCCAGCCGGGTAGGAAGAGCGGGGGCCAATGAGCAGTTCTTC	CASRVGRAGANEQFF
15	TRBV4-3	.	TRBJ1-2	.	TGCGCCAGCAGCCAAGATGAAGGGGTTGGCTATGGCTACACCTTC	CASSQDEGVGYGYTF
16	TRBV9	.	TRBJ1-4	TRBD1	TGTGCCAGCAGCGGACCCCTCTCAGGGGGCTATGAAAAACTGTTTTTT	CASSGPLSGGYEKLFF
14	TRBV7-9	.	TRBJ1-5	.	TGTGCCAGCAGCTTAGGACAGACTAATCAGCCCCAGCATTTT	CASSLGQTNQPQHF
13	TRBV29-1	.	TRBJ1-1	.	TGCAGCGTTGAGGAGTGGGAGAACACTGAAGCTTTCTTT	CSVEEWENTEAFF
13	TRBV11-2	.	TRBJ2-3	TRBD1	TGTGCCAGCAGATTGACAGGGGGAGATACGCAGTATTTT	CASRLTGGDTQYF
14	TRBV5-1	.	TRBJ2-7	.	TGCGCCAGCAGCTTGCAGGGGTGGACCTACGAGCAGTACTTC	CASSLQGWTYEQYF
15	TRBV18	.	TRBJ1-1	.	TGTGCCAGCTCACCCCAGGAGGGTTTGAACACTGAAGCTTTCTTT	CASSPQEGLNTEAFF
12	TRBV30	.	TRBJ1-2	.	TGTGCCTGGAGTCCCCCCAGGGGCGGCTACACCTTC	CAWSPPRGGYTF
14	TRBV10-3	.	TRBJ2-1	TRBD1	TGTGCCAGCCGGTGGGACAGGGTTTACAATGAGCAGTTCTTC	CASRWDRVYNEQFF
15	TRBV6-6	.	TRBJ1-1	TRBD1	TGTGCCAGCACTTACGGACAGGGAAGCAACACTGAAGCTTTCTTT	CASTYGQGSNTEAFF
15	TRBV28	.	TRBJ2-7	TRBD2	TGTGCCAGCAGTCCTCGACTAGCGGGTATGTACGAGCAGTACTTC	CASSPRLAGMYEQYF
14	TRBV3-1/TRBV3-2	.	TRBJ1-6	.	TGTGCCAGCAGCCAATTTCCAGAGACTCGGACCCTCCACTTT	CASSQFPETRTLHF
16	TRBV7-2	.	TRBJ1-6	TRBD1	TGTGCCAGCAGCTCAACTCAGGGGGCGCTTCATTCACCCCTCCACTTT	CASSSTQGALHSPLHF
12	TRBV16	.	TRBJ1-5	.	TGTGCCAGCAGCCAATCGACGGGGCCCCAGCATTTT	CASSQSTGPQHF
14	TRBV10-2	.	TRBJ2-7	TRBD1	TGCGCCAGCAGGGACCGGGACAGGGTGGGCGAGCAGTACTTC	CASRDRDRVGEQYF
12	TRBV29-1	.	TRBJ2-1	.	TGCAGCACCACGAAAGCCGACAATGAGCAGTTCTTC	CSTTKADNEQFF
17	TRBV9	.	TRBJ2-3	TRBD2	TGTGCCAGCAGCTCCGGTCGTTTGACTAGCAGCACAGATACGCAGTATTTT	CASSSGRLTSSTDTQYF
13	TRBV6-5	.	TRBJ1-2	.	TGTGCCAGCCGGGGGCGGCTCCAGGATGGCTACACCTTC	CASRGRLQDGYTF
17	TRBV7-9	once	TRBJ1-1	.	TGTGCCAGCAGCCCGAACCGGGCCGCTGCCTCGGACACTGAAGCTTTCTTT	CASSPNRAAASDTEAFF
12	TRBV7-9	.	TRBJ2-7	.	TGTGCCAGCAGCTCGGGGCCCGAGCAGCAGTACTTC	CASSSGPEQQYF
13	TRBV5-4	few	TRBJ2-7	.	TGTGCCAGCAGCCCGGGACCCTCGGACGAGCAGTACTTC	CASSPGPSDEQYF
14	TRBV7-9	.	TRBJ1-4	.	TGTGCCAGCAGCTTAAACTCCGCTAATGAAAAACTGTTTTTT	CASSLNSANEKLFF
11	TRBV7-2	.	TRBJ2-7	.	TGTGCCAGCAGCTCAATATACGAGCAGTACTTC	CASSSIYEQYF
14	TRBV28	.	TRBJ1-4	.	TGTGCCAGCATCCGTACAGGGAATAATGAAAAACTGTTTTTT	CASIRTGNNEKLFF
14	TRBV3-1/TRBV3-2	.	TRBJ1-2	.	TGTGCCAGCAGCCAAGTAGGCCTATATGATGGCTACACCTTC	CASSQVGLYDGYTF
15	TRBV5-1	once	TRBJ1-6	TRBD1	TGCGCCAGCAGCAGGACAGGTGACTTGAATTCACCCCTCCACTTT	CASSRTGDLNSPLHF
15	TRBV6-5	.	TRBJ2-4	TRBD2	TGTGCCAGCAGTACCCGGCGGGGGGGCCAAAACATTCAGTACTTC	CASSTRRGGQNIQYF
14	TRBV6-5	.	TRBJ1-5	.	TGTGCCAGCAGTTACGAACGAGTGAGTCAGCCCCAGCATTTT	CASSYERVSQPQHF
18	TRBV3-1/TRBV3-2	.	TRBJ2-2	TRBD2	TGTGCCAGCAGCCGCGGGACTAGCGGGGGGACGAACACCGGGGAGCTGTTTTTT	CASSRGTSGGTNTGELFF
16	TRBV28	.	TRBJ2-1	TRBD2	TGTGCCAGCAGTTTAGGCGTGCTAGCGGGGTACAATGAGCAGTTCTTC	CASSLGVLAGYNEQFF
13	TRBV7-2	.	TRBJ1-1	TRBD1	TGTGCCAGCAGCCTAGGACAGGGACTTGAAGCTTTCTTT	CASSLGQGLEAFF
15	TRBV6-5	.	TRBJ1-2	.	TGTGCCAGCAGTTACACGGGCGTGGGTGACTATGGCTACACCTTC	CASSYTGVGDYGYTF
17	TRBV10-3	.	TRBJ2-2	TRBD1	TGTGCCATCAGTGAGCCCAGGGGGAAGTCTGGTCCCGGGGAGCTGTTTTTT	CAISEPRGKSGPGELFF
16	TRBV19	.	TRBJ1-1	TRBD1	TGTGCCAGTAGTAAACAGGGACAGCTCATGAACACTGAAGCTTTCTTT	CASSKQGQLMNTEAFF
15	TRBV30	.	TRBJ1-6	TRBD1	TGTGCCCTTGCCCGGGCAGGGGGGTATAATTCACCCCTCCACTTT	CALARAGGYNSPLHF
15	TRBV19	.	TRBJ1-1	TRBD1	TGTGCCAGTACTTCCGGGACAGTTAAGAACACTGAAGCTTTCTTT	CASTSGTVKNTEAFF
14	TRBV24-1	few	TRBJ1-4	.	TGTGCCACCAGTGAAAGTTCAACTAATGAAAAACTGTTTTTT	CATSESSTNEKLFF
16	TRBV7-2	.	TRBJ1-4	.	TGTGCCAGCAGCTTAGCGATGCACAGGGCTAATGAAAAACTGTTTTTT	CASSLAMHRANEKLFF
9	TRBV7-2	.	TRBJ2-1	.	TGTGCCAGCAGGCTGCCCCAGTTCTTC	CASRLPQFF